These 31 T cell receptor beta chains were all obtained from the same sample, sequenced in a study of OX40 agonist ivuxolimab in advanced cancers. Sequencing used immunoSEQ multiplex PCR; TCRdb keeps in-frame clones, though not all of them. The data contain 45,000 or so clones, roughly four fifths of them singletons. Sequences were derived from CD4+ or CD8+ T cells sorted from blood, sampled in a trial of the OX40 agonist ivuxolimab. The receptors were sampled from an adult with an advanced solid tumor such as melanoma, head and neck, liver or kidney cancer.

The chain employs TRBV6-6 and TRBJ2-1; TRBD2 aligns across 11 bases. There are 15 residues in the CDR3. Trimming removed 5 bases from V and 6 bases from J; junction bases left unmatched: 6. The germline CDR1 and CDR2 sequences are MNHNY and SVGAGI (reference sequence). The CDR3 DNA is TGTGCCAGCAGTCGACTAGCGGGGATTTCCAATGAGCAGTTCTTC. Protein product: CASSRLAGISNEQFF.

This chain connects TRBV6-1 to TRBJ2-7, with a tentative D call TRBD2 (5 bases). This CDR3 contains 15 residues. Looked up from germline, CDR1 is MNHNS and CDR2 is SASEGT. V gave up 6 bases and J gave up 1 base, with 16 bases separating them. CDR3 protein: CASSSGSHTSYEQYF. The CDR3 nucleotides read TGTGCCAGCAGCAGCGGCTCGCATACATCCTACGAGCAGTACTTC.

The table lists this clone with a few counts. The CDR3 bases are TGTGCCAGCAGCCCAGGGGACAGATGGTCCTCTGGGGCCAACGTCCTGACTTTC. It translates to CASSPGDRWSSGANVLTF. V usage is TRBV11-3 and J usage is TRBJ2-6; 7 nucleotides agree with TRBD1. CDR3 length: 18 residues. The junction had 10 bases not matched to a gene; V was cut back by 5 bases and J by 0 bases. Per the germline V gene, CDR1 is SGHNT and CDR2 is YENEEA.

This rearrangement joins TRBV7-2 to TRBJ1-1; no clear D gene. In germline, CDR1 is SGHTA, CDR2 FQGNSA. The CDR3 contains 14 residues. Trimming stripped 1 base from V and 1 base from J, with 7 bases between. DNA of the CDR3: TGTGCCAGCAGCTTAGACATCCGGAACACTGAAGCTTTCTTT. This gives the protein CASSLDIRNTEAFF. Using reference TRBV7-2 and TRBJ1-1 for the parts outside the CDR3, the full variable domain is GAGVSQSPSNKVTEKGKDVELRCDPISGHTALYWYRQSLGQGLEFLIYFQGNSAPDKSGLPSDRFSAERTGGSVSTLTIQRTQQEDSAVYLCASSLDIRNTEAFFGQGTRLTVV.

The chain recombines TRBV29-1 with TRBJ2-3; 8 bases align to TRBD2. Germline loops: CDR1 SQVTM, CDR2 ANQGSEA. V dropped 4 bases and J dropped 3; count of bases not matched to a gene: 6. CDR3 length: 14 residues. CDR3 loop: CSVVPGGVTDTQYF. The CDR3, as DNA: TGCAGCGTTGTACCGGGGGGGGTAACAGATACGCAGTATTTT.

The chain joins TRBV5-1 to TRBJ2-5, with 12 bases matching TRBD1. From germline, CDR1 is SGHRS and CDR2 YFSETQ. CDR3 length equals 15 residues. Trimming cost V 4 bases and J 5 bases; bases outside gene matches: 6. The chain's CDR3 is CASSPGQGAWETQYF. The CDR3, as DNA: TGCGCCAGCAGCCCGGGACAGGGGGCATGGGAGACCCAGTACTTC. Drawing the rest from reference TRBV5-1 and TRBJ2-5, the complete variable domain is KAGVTQTPRYLIKTRGQQVTLSCSPISGHRSVSWYQQTPGQGLQFLFEYFSETQRNKGNFPGRFSGRQFSNSRSEMNVSTLELGDSALYLCASSPGQGAWETQYFGPGTRLLVL.

This CDR3 is CASSLNRGGELFF. The CDR3 coding sequence is TGCGCCAGCAGCTTGAATAGAGGCGGGGAGCTGTTTTTT. The chain joins TRBV5-1 to TRBJ2-2; D is unresolved. CDR1 is SGHRS and CDR2 is YFSETQ in the germline V gene. Trimming removed 1 base at V and 7 bases at J, with 8 bases between. The length of the CDR3 is 13 residues. Full variable domain (rest looked up from reference TRBV5-1 and TRBJ2-2): KAGVTQTPRYLIKTRGQQVTLSCSPISGHRSVSWYQQTPGQGLQFLFEYFSETQRNKGNFPGRFSGRQFSNSRSEMNVSTLELGDSALYLCASSLNRGGELFFGEGSRLTVL.

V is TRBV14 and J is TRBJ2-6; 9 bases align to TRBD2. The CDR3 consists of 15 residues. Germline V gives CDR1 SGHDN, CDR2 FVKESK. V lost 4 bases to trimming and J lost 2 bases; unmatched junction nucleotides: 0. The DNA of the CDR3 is TGTGCCAGCAGCCTAGCGGGAGCTGGGGCCAACGTCCTGACTTTC. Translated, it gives CASSLAGAGANVLTF.

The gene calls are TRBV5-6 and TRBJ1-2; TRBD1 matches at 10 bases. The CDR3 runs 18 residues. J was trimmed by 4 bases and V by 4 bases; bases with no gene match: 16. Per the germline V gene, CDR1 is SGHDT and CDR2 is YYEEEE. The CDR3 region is CASSGRRTGTGVSYGYTF. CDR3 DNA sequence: TGTGCCAGCAGCGGACGACGAACCGGGACAGGGGTATCCTATGGCTACACCTTC.

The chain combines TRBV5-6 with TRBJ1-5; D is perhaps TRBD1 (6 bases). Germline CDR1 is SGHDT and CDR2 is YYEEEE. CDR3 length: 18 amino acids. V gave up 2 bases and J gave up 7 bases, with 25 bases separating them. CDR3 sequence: CASSLTAGAIMVGQPQHF. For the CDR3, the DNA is TGTGCCAGCAGCTTAACTGCGGGGGCCATAATGGTCGGCCAGCCCCAGCATTTT.

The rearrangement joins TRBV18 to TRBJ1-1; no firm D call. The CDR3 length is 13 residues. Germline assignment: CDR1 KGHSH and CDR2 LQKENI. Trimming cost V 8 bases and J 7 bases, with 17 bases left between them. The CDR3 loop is CASTMADPNEAFF. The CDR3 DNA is TGTGCCAGCACGATGGCAGACCCGAATGAAGCTTTCTTT.

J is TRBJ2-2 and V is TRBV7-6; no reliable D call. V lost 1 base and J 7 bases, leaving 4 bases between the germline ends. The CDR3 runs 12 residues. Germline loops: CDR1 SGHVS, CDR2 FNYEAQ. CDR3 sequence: CASSLEFGELFF. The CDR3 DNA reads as TGTGCCAGCAGCTTAGAGTTCGGGGAGCTGTTTTTT. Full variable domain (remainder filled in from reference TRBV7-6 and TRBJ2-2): GAGVSQSPRYKVTKRGQDVALRCDPISGHVSLYWYRQALGQGPEFLTYFNYEAQQDKSGLPNDRFSAERPEGSISTLTIQRTEQRDSAMYRCASSLEFGELFFGEGSRLTVL.

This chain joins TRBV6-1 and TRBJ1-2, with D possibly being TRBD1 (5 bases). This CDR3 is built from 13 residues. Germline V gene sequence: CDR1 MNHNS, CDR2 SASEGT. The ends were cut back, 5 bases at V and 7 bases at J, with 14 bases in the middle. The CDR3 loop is CASSRTGEVGYTF. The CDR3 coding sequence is TGTGCCAGCAGTAGAACAGGAGAGGTTGGCTACACCTTC.

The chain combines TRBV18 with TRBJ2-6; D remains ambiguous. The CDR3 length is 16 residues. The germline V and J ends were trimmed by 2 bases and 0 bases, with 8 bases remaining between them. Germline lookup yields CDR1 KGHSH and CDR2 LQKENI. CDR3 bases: TGTGCCAGCTCACCAAAGGAGAGCTCTGGGGCCAACGTCCTGACTTTC. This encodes CASSPKESSGANVLTF.

DNA of the CDR3: TGTGCCAGCAGACTCCCCGGTGAAAAACTGTTTTTT. This codes for CASRLPGEKLFF. The chain combines TRBV28 with TRBJ1-4; no clear D. Trimming took off 6 bases at V and 7 bases at J, with 9 bases between the two ends. CDR1 MDHEN and CDR2 SYDVKM come from the germline V gene. The CDR3 totals 12 residues.

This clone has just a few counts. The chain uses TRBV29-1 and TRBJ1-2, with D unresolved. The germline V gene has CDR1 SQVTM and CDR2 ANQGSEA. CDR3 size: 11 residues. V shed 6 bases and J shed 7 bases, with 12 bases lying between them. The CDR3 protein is CSVQKHPGYTF. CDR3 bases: TGCAGCGTCCAGAAACACCCTGGCTACACCTTC.

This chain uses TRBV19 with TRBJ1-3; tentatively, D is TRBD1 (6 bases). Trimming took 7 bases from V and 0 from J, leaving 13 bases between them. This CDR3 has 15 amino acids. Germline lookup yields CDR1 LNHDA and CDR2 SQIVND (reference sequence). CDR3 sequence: CASTGARYSGNTIYF. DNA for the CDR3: TGTGCCAGTACAGGGGCCCGCTACTCTGGAAACACCATATATTTT.

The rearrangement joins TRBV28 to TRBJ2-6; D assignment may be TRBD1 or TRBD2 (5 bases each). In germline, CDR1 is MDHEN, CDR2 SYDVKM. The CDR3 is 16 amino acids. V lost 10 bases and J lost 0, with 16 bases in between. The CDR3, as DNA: TGTGCCACCCAACGGGGCCTAAACTCTGGGGCCAACGTCCTGACTTTC. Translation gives CATQRGLNSGANVLTF.

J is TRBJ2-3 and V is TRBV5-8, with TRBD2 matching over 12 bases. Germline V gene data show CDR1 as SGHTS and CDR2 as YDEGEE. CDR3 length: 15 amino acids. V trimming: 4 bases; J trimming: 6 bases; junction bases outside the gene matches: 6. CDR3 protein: CASSKTSGSWDTQYF. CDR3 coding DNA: TGTGCCAGCAGCAAGACTAGCGGGAGTTGGGATACGCAGTATTTT.

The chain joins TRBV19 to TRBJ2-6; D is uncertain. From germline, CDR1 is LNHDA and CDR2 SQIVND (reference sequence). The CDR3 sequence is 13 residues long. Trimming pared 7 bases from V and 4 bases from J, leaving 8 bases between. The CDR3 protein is CASKAPGANVLTF. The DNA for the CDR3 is TGTGCCAGTAAGGCTCCCGGGGCCAACGTCCTGACTTTC.

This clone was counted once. This CDR3 is CASSPRGLPGETQYF. Written as DNA, the CDR3 is TGTGCCAGCAGTCCTCGGGGCCTCCCGGGGGAGACCCAGTACTTC. The rearrangement links TRBV25-1 to TRBJ2-5; possibly TRBD1 or TRBD2 for D (5 bases each). Germline V gives CDR1 MGHDK, CDR2 SYGVNS. The CDR3 runs 15 residues. Trimming removed 5 bases from V and 5 bases from J, with 18 bases in between. The full variable domain, completed using reference TRBV25-1 and TRBJ2-5, is EADIYQTPRYLVIGTGKKITLECSQTMGHDKMYWYQQDPGMELHLIHYSYGVNSTEKGDLSSESTVSRIRTEHFPLTLESARPSHTSQYLCASSPRGLPGETQYFGPGTRLLVL.

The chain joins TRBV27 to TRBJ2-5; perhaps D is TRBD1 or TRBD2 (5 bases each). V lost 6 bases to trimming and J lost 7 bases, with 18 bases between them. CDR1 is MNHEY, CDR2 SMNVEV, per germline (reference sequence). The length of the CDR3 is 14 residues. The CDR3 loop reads CASRHTRGVGTQYF. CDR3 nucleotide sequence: TGTGCCAGCAGACACACGAGGGGAGTAGGGACCCAGTACTTC.

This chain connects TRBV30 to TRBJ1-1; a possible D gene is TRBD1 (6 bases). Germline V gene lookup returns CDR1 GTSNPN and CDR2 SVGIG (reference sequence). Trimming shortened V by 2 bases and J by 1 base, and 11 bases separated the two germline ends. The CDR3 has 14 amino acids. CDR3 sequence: CAWSQGKGNTEAFF. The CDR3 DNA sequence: TGTGCCTGGAGTCAGGGGAAAGGGAACACTGAAGCTTTCTTT.

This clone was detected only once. The CDR3 loop reads CASSPLGTSEYNEQFF. Written as DNA, the CDR3 is TGTGCCAGCTCACCACTCGGGACTAGCGAGTACAATGAGCAGTTCTTC. V gene TRBV18 combines with J gene TRBJ2-1; 10 positions agree with TRBD2. This CDR3 region has 16 residues. The germline CDR1 and CDR2 sequences are KGHSH and LQKENI. V shed 1 base, J shed 4 bases, and the junction held 4 bases outside the gene matches. Variable domain in full (rest from reference TRBV18 and TRBJ2-1): NAGVMQNPRHLVRRRGQEARLRCSPMKGHSHVYWYRQLPEEGLKFMVYLQKENIIDESGMPKERFSAEFPKEGPSILRIQQVVRGDSAAYFCASSPLGTSEYNEQFFGPGTRLTVL.

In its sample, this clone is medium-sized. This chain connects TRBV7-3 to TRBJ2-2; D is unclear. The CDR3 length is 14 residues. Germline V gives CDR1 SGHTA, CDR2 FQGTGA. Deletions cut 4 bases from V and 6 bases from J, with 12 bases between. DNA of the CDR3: TGTGCCAGCAGCTCCCGTTACAGCCCCGGGGAGCTGTTTTTT. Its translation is CASSSRYSPGELFF.

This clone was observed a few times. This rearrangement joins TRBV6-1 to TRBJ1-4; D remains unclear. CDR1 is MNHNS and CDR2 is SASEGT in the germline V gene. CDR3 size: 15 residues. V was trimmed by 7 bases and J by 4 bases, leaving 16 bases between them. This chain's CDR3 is CASTRRGGYNEKLFF. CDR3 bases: TGTGCCAGCACTCGACGGGGAGGTTATAATGAAAAACTGTTTTTT.

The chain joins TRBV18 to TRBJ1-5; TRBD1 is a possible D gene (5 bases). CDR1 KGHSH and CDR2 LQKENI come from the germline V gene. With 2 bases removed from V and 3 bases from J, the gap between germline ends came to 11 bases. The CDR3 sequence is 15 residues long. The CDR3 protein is CASSPGHTTNQPQHF. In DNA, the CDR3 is TGTGCCAGCTCACCAGGACACACAACCAATCAGCCCCAGCATTTT.

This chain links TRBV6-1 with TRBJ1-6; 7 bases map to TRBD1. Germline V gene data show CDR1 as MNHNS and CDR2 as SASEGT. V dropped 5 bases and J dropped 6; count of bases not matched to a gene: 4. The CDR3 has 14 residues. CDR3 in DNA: TGTGCCAGCAGTACGACAGGGAGTAATTCACCCCTCCACTTT. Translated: CASSTTGSNSPLHF.

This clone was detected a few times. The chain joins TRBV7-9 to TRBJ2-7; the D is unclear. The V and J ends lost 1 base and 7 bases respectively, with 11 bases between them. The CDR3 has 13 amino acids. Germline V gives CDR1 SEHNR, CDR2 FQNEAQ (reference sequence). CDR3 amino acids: CASSLDSRLEQYF. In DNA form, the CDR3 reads TGTGCCAGCAGCTTAGACAGCCGATTGGAGCAGTACTTC. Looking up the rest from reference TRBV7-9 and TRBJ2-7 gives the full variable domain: DTGVSQNPRHKITKRGQNVTFRCDPISEHNRLYWYRQTLGQGPEFLTYFQNEAQLEKSRLLSDRFSAERPKGSFSTLEIQRTEQGDSAMYLCASSLDSRLEQYFGPGTRLTVT.

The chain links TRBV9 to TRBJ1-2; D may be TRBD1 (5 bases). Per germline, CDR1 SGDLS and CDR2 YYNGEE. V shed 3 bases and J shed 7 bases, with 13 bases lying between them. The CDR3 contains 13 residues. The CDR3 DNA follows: TGTGCCAGCAGCGAAGACAGTAGGGGTGGCTACACCTTC. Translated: CASSEDSRGGYTF.

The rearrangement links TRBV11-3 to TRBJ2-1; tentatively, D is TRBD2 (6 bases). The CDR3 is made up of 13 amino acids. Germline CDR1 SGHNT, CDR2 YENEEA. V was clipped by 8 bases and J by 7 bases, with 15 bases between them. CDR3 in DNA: TGTGCCAGCTCCGCAGGACTAAAAAATGAGCAGTTCTTC. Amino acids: CASSAGLKNEQFF.